This T cell receptor (beta chain) was observed in a study of cytomegalovirus exposure and HLA in healthy donors. Amplification used 60 Vbeta primers and 13 Jbeta primers. TCRdb's table, derived via immunoSEQ multiplex PCR, lists solely in-frame clones and lacks some. Counted here are roughly 96,000 clones, under 85% occurring once; the ten biggest clones make up around an eighth. The CDR3 spans 15 residues. After removal of 3 bases from V and 3 bases from J, the junction contained 7 bases not matched to a gene. CDR1 SGHRS and CDR2 YFSETQ come from the germline V gene. This rearrangement joins TRBV5-1 to TRBJ2-3, with 7 positions matching TRBD1. Sequencing was carried out using PBMCs. The source is a woman in her 70s in good health and CMV-seropositive. CDR3 coding DNA: TGCGCCAGCAGCTCCTGGGGACAGACAACAGATACGCAGTATTTT. Translation: CASSSWGQTTDTQYF.